This T cell receptor beta chain derives from a study of T cell responses to AZD1222 COVID-19 vaccine. Findings and caveats of the study: After two AZD1222 doses, spike-specific TCR breadth and depth rose versus day 0.

Only in-frame clones appear in the TCRdb table, and some are missing; sequencing was by immunoSEQ multiplex PCR. The table lists over 100,000 clones, 88% of them singletons. Regarding this clone: Its antigen is not identified.

The V end lost 5 bases, the J end lost 0 bases, and 26 bases lay between the germline ends. The CDR3 contains 20 residues. Germline values: CDR1 LNHNV, CDR2 YYDKDF (reference sequence). Sample: peripheral blood, taken on day 0 of MenACWY control vaccination. This TCR derives from an adult in good health. The gene calls are TRBV15 and TRBJ2-1, with a possible D match to TRBD2 (6 bases). The CDR3 bases are TGTGCCACCAGCCAACCAGCGGAGCACTGGCGGGGTAGCTCCTACAATGAGCAGTTCTTC. It specifies CATSQPAEHWRGSSYNEQFF.